One and the same sample provided the 9 T cell receptor beta chains below, sequenced in a study of cytomegalovirus exposure and HLA in healthy donors (dated by TCRdb to 2016 to 2017). Library preparation was by the immunoSEQ multiplex PCR assay. For the multiplex PCR, a mixture combining 60 forward primers for TCR Vbeta segments and 13 reverse primers for TCR Jbeta segments was used. Imported from immuneACCESS, the table was reduced by TCRdb to in-frame sequences with V and J called. These copies leave out some clones; in studies compared against another copy, an unresolved V gene accounts for under half, and the cause of the remainder is not known. The sample table on file contains 100,000 to 150,000 clones. The top ten clones comprise 1.5% to 2% of the sample. Sample: PBMCs. These receptors all come from a young man in good health and CMV-seronegative.

For the CDR3, the DNA is TGTGCCAGCAGCTCAGGGGTGGGGGCGATCGTTCAGCCCCAGCATTTT. It is translated as CASSSGVGAIVQPQHF. J is TRBJ1-5 and V is TRBV7-2; TRBD1 might be the D (6 bases). V lost 4 bases and J 6 bases, leaving 19 bases between the germline ends. The germline V gene encodes CDR1 SGHTA and CDR2 FQGNSA. The CDR3 loop spans 16 amino acids.

J is TRBJ1-1 and V is TRBV19; 7 nucleotides align to TRBD1. J was trimmed by 4 bases and V by 1 base; bases with no gene match: 3. Germline CDR1 reads LNHDA; CDR2 reads SQIVND (reference sequence). The CDR3 extends over 14 amino acids. For the CDR3, the DNA is TGTGCCAGTAGTATAGTGCCAGGGGGCACTGAAGCTTTCTTT. Translating it yields CASSIVPGGTEAFF.

V gene TRBV7-6 combines with J gene TRBJ1-6; D is perhaps TRBD1 (5 bases). Trimming removed 5 bases from V and 5 bases from J, with 13 bases in between. Germline assignment: CDR1 SGHVS and CDR2 FNYEAQ. The CDR3 is 15 residues long. The CDR3, as DNA: TGTGCCAGCAGCCCCAGTAGGGGTCATAATTCACCCCTCCACTTT. Its translation: CASSPSRGHNSPLHF.

V gene TRBV7-3 combines with J gene TRBJ1-3, with TRBD1 identical over 10 bases. Losses at the gene ends were 4 bases for V and 5 bases for J; bases not matched to a gene: 14. CDR1 is SGHTA and CDR2 is FQGTGA in the germline V gene. This CDR3 contains 18 residues. The CDR3 DNA follows: TGTGCCAGCAGCTCTGCCGCAGCCGGACAGGGGGGTCGAAACACCATATATTTT. Translated: CASSSAAAGQGGRNTIYF.

The chain uses TRBV2 and TRBJ1-5; 8 bases line up with TRBD1. The CDR3 is 15 amino acids. Germline V gene sequence: CDR1 SNHLY, CDR2 FYNNEI. The V and J ends lost 6 bases and 5 bases, in that order; junction bases with no gene match: 9. The CDR3 here is CASSETWTGYQPQHF. The CDR3 DNA is TGTGCCAGCAGCGAAACTTGGACAGGGTATCAGCCCCAGCATTTT.

The chain recombines TRBV19 with TRBJ2-1; D gene ambiguous. The V gene lost 2 bases and the J gene lost 7 bases, with 9 bases spanning the gap. The CDR3 has 13 residues. The germline CDR1 and CDR2 sequences are LNHDA and SQIVND (reference sequence). DNA for the CDR3: TGTGCCAGTAGTATAAGCACCCAAAATGAGCAGTTCTTC. Encoded protein: CASSISTQNEQFF.

V and J are TRBV6-5 and TRBJ1-5; tentative D call: TRBD1 (5 bases). CDR1 is MNHEY and CDR2 is SVGAGI in the germline V gene. CDR3 length: 14 amino acids. V was clipped by 6 bases and J by 1 base, with 10 bases between them. The CDR3 loop reads CASREGLSNQPQHF. As DNA, the CDR3 is TGTGCCAGCAGGGAGGGGTTGAGCAATCAGCCCCAGCATTTT.

The gene calls are TRBV7-8 and TRBJ1-1; D is perhaps TRBD1 (5 bases). V was trimmed by 1 base and J by 4 bases, leaving 10 bases between them. The CDR3 is 14 residues long. Germline loops: CDR1 SGHVS, CDR2 FQNEAQ. In DNA form, the CDR3 reads TGTGCCAGCAGCTTAGGGCCGGGGGGCACTGAAGCTTTCTTT. This translates into CASSLGPGGTEAFF.

V is TRBV7-6 and J is TRBJ1-3; D is ambiguous. Trimming removed 4 bases from V and 2 bases from J, with 9 bases in between. The V gene's germline CDR1 is SGHVS and CDR2 FNYEAQ. CDR3 length: 14 amino acids. The CDR3 loop reads CASSSTGTGNTIYF. DNA of the CDR3: TGTGCCAGCAGCTCTACGGGAACTGGAAACACCATATATTTT.